The 30 T cell receptor beta chains presented below share a single source sample, sequenced in a study of cytomegalovirus exposure and HLA in healthy donors. Data came from immunoSEQ multiplex PCR; TCRdb stores just in-frame clones and leaves some out. Of under 400,000 clones listed, nearly 90% are singletons. The sample comprised PBMCs. The receptors were sampled from a man aged 25-45 years in good health and CMV-seronegative.

This clone has more than one count but fewer than ten. The chain combines TRBV19 with TRBJ2-7; the D gene is possibly TRBD1 (5 bases). V was cut by 6 bases and J by 4 bases, with 13 bases left in between. Germline loops: CDR1 LNHDA, CDR2 SQIVND (reference sequence). The CDR3 contains 13 residues. CDR3 residues: CASSPGLGYEQYF. The CDR3 DNA sequence: TGTGCCAGTAGCCCAGGGTTGGGGTACGAGCAGTACTTC.

This clone was found once. This chain links TRBV29-1 with TRBJ2-7; 7 bases match TRBD1. The CDR3 loop spans 14 amino acids. V lost 4 bases and J lost 7; bases outside the gene matches: 13. The germline gives CDR1 SQVTM, CDR2 ANQGSEA. The CDR3 protein is CSVAWQGVTGEQYF. The CDR3 DNA follows: TGCAGCGTTGCATGGCAGGGGGTTACGGGAGAGCAGTACTTC.

V is TRBV6-5 and J is TRBJ2-7; 7 positions match TRBD1. V lost 6 bases to trimming and J lost 2 bases; unmatched junction nucleotides: 7. Germline CDR1 is MNHEY and CDR2 is SVGAGI. There are 14 residues in the CDR3. CDR3 coding DNA: TGTGCCAGCAGGGAGAGGGGGCCCCCCTACGAGCAGTACTTC. It specifies CASRERGPPYEQYF.

The V and J genes are TRBV10-3 and TRBJ2-3; 8 bases line up with TRBD2. The CDR3 consists of 16 residues. V lost 1 base to trimming and J lost 2 bases; unmatched junction nucleotides: 5. CDR1 ENHRY and CDR2 SYGVKD come from the germline V gene. The CDR3 nucleotides read TGTGCCATCAGTGAGTTTGCGGGGGGTAACACAGATACGCAGTATTTT. Amino acids: CAISEFAGGNTDTQYF.

This chain connects TRBV10-3 to TRBJ2-7; 9 nucleotides align to TRBD1. Germline V CDR1 and CDR2: ENHRY, SYGVKD. The V segment lost 4 bases and the J segment 3 bases; nucleotides outside the gene matches: 7. CDR3 length equals 15 residues. In DNA form, the CDR3 reads TGTGCCATCAGTGCCTCCGGGACAGGGAACTACGAGCAGTACTTC. Translation: CAISASGTGNYEQYF.

The gene calls are TRBV15 and TRBJ2-7; TRBD1 matches at 9 bases. The J segment lost 2 bases and the V segment lost 5 bases, leaving 10 bases of the junction unmatched. The germline V gene has CDR1 LNHNV and CDR2 YYDKDF (reference sequence). CDR3 length: 16 amino acids. The CDR3 nucleotides read TGTGCCACCAGCGCCCTGACCGGGACAGGGACCTACGAGCAGTACTTC. It translates to CATSALTGTGTYEQYF. Together with reference TRBV15 and TRBJ2-7, the CDR3 gives the full variable domain: DAMVIQNPRYQVTQFGKPVTLSCSQTLNHNVMYWYQQKSSQAPKLLFHYYDKDFNNEADTPDNFQSRRPNTSFCFLDIRSPGLGDTAMYLCATSALTGTGTYEQYFGPGTRLTVT.

This chain links TRBV2 with TRBJ1-2, with 10 nucleotides matching TRBD1. V lost 1 base, J lost 4 bases, and 9 bases stayed unmatched. CDR3 length: 17 residues. Germline CDR1 and CDR2: SNHLY and FYNNEI. The chain's CDR3 is CASSEVLDRGRVYGYTF. In nucleotides, the CDR3 is TGTGCCAGCAGTGAAGTGCTAGACAGGGGGCGAGTCTATGGCTACACCTTC.

This clone was detected only a few times. The rearrangement links TRBV7-9 to TRBJ1-5; a possible D gene is TRBD1 (6 bases). The CDR3 length is 12 residues. The germline V gene has CDR1 SEHNR and CDR2 FQNEAQ (reference sequence). V was shortened by 4 bases and J by 5 bases, with 6 bases between the two germline ends. In DNA form, the CDR3 reads TGTGCCAGCAGCTCAGGGGATCAGCCCCAGCATTTT. Residues: CASSSGDQPQHF. Complete variable domain (other parts from reference TRBV7-9 and TRBJ1-5): DTGVSQNPRHKITKRGQNVTFRCDPISEHNRLYWYRQTLGQGPEFLTYFQNEAQLEKSRLLSDRFSAERPKGSFSTLEIQRTEQGDSAMYLCASSSGDQPQHFGDGTRLSIL.

The chain is built from TRBV7-6 and TRBJ2-5; 13 bases map to TRBD2. V dropped 3 bases and J dropped 14; count of bases not matched to a gene: 12. The CDR3 consists of 15 residues. Germline CDR1 SGHVS, CDR2 FNYEAQ. The CDR3 DNA reads TGTGCCAGCAGCTTGTCCAGGACTAGCGGGGGACCTTCTTACTTC. This sequence encodes CASSLSRTSGGPSYF.

The chain employs TRBV10-3 and TRBJ2-7; no clear D. There are 12 residues in the CDR3. Between the trimmed V and J ends, which lost 6 bases and 0 bases, there was a span of 6 bases. Germline V gene lookup returns CDR1 ENHRY and CDR2 SYGVKD. The CDR3 DNA follows: TGTGCCATCAGCAGTACCTCCTACGAGCAGTACTTC. Amino acids: CAISSTSYEQYF.

The chain recombines TRBV7-9 with TRBJ2-3; a possible D gene is TRBD2 (6 bases). The CDR3 spans 16 residues. From germline, CDR1 is SEHNR and CDR2 FQNEAQ (reference sequence). The V end lost 2 bases, the J end lost 2 bases, and 14 bases lay between the germline ends. The CDR3 spells CASSLRRGAITDTQYF. CDR3 DNA: TGTGCCAGCAGCTTAAGGCGCGGGGCGATCACAGATACGCAGTATTTT.

The chain recombines TRBV4-1 with TRBJ2-1, with 9 bases aligning to TRBD1. The V gene's germline CDR1 is MGHRA and CDR2 YSYEKL. Losses at the gene ends were 8 bases for V and 5 bases for J; bases not matched to a gene: 7. CDR3 length equals 14 residues. CDR3 loop: CASSPRDRDNEQFF. The CDR3, as DNA: TGCGCCAGCTCCCCCCGGGACAGGGACAATGAGCAGTTCTTC.

The rearrangement uses TRBV4-3 and TRBJ2-2, with TRBD2 matching 8 bases. J lost 5 bases, V lost 0 bases, and 8 bases had no gene match. Per the germline V gene, CDR1 is LGHNA and CDR2 is YSLEER. The CDR3 runs to 17 residues. The CDR3 loop is CASSQDGSGGFTGELFF. The CDR3 DNA sequence: TGCGCCAGCAGCCAAGATGGGAGCGGGGGTTTTACCGGGGAGCTGTTTTTT.

The gene calls are TRBV9 and TRBJ1-4, with no clear D. Trimming took 0 bases from V and 8 from J, leaving 8 bases between them. Germline V lookup: CDR1 SGDLS, CDR2 YYNGEE. CDR3 length equals 13 residues. CDR3 protein: CASSVGGHEKLFF. Here the CDR3 DNA reads TGTGCCAGCAGCGTAGGAGGGCACGAAAAACTGTTTTTT.

J is TRBJ2-7 and V is TRBV5-4; a possible D gene is TRBD2 (5 bases). Trimming removed 2 bases from V and 2 bases from J, with 5 bases in between. The V gene's germline CDR1 is SGHNT and CDR2 YYREEE (reference sequence). CDR3 length: 12 amino acids. This CDR3 is CASSFGTYEQYF. The CDR3 nucleotides read TGTGCCAGCAGCTTCGGGACCTACGAGCAGTACTTC. Filled out from reference TRBV5-4 and TRBJ2-7, the complete variable domain reads ETGVTQSPTHLIKTRGQQVTLRCSSQSGHNTVSWYQQALGQGPQFIFQYYREEENGRGNFPPRFSGLQFPNYSSELNVNALELDDSALYLCASSFGTYEQYFGPGTRLTVT.

The chain recombines TRBV7-6 with TRBJ2-7; possibly TRBD1 for D (6 bases). Trimming removed 2 bases at V and 6 bases at J, with 11 bases between. Per germline, CDR1 SGHVS and CDR2 FNYEAQ. The CDR3 runs to 13 residues. The CDR3 here is CASSLTGTREQYF. The CDR3 coding sequence is TGTGCCAGCAGCTTAACCGGGACACGCGAGCAGTACTTC.

This chain uses TRBV18 with TRBJ1-1, with D possibly TRBD1 on 5 matching bases. Germline CDR1 reads KGHSH; CDR2 reads LQKENI. V was cut by 4 bases and J by 1 base, with 10 bases left in between. The CDR3 is 14 amino acids. Here the CDR3 DNA reads TGTGCCAGCTCACTTAGCGGGGGGAACACTGAAGCTTTCTTT. Its protein product is CASSLSGGNTEAFF.

The gene calls are TRBV6-1 and TRBJ1-2; D not certain. V was pared by 0 bases and J by 1 base, with 12 bases between. Per germline, CDR1 MNHNS and CDR2 SASEGT. The length of the CDR3 is 16 residues. The CDR3 region has the DNA TGTGCCAGCAGTGAAGCGATCGCTATTTTTAACTATGGCTACACCTTC. Translation: CASSEAIAIFNYGYTF.

The chain employs TRBV5-4 and TRBJ1-2; 8 nucleotides align to TRBD1. With 3 bases clipped from V and 8 bases from J, the junction kept 12 bases outside the gene matches. The CDR3 length is 15 residues. CDR1 and CDR2 (germline): SGHNT, YYREEE (reference sequence). The CDR3 nucleotides are TGTGCCAGCAGCTCGATAGACAGGGGATTAGGGGGCTACACCTTC. Translating gives CASSSIDRGLGGYTF.

This chain links TRBV27 with TRBJ2-4; perhaps TRBD1 as D (6 bases). V was clipped by 5 bases and J by 4 bases, with 18 bases between them. The CDR3 spans 16 residues. The germline gives CDR1 MNHEY, CDR2 SMNVEV (reference sequence). The CDR3 loop reads CASSRTGRGAKNIQYF. The CDR3 region has the DNA TGTGCCAGCAGTCGTACAGGGAGAGGGGCAAAAAACATTCAGTACTTC.

The chain couples TRBV2 to TRBJ2-7; 7 bases agree with TRBD1. The J segment lost 4 bases and the V segment lost 8 bases, leaving 20 bases of the junction unmatched. CDR3 length: 17 amino acids. Germline V gives CDR1 SNHLY, CDR2 FYNNEI. In DNA form, the CDR3 reads TGTGCCAGCTCCCCGGGACAGCCTACTATTTCGCGATACGAGCAGTACTTC. The encoded protein is CASSPGQPTISRYEQYF.

The chain recombines TRBV11-2 with TRBJ1-6, with a possible D match to TRBD1 (6 bases). CDR3 length: 14 amino acids. Trimming stripped 7 bases from V and 6 bases from J, with 13 bases between. The germline gives CDR1 SGHAT, CDR2 FQNNGV. CDR3 region: CASNRRGGNSPLHF. CDR3 DNA: TGTGCCAGCAATCGCAGGGGCGGTAATTCACCCCTCCACTTT.

V gene TRBV29-1 combines with J gene TRBJ1-2; D not certain. Trimming removed 0 bases at V and 3 bases at J, with 14 bases between. Germline CDR1 and CDR2: SQVTM and ANQGSEA. The CDR3 loop spans 15 amino acids. This chain's CDR3 is CSVEDLSAAYYGYTF. CDR3 nucleotides: TGCAGCGTTGAAGATCTTAGCGCGGCGTACTATGGCTACACCTTC. Based on the CDR3 plus reference TRBV29-1 and TRBJ1-2, the full variable domain is SAVISQKPSRDICQRGTSLTIQCQVDSQVTMMFWYRQQPGQSLTLIATANQGSEATYESGFVIDKFPISRPNLTFSTLTVSNMSPEDSSIYLCSVEDLSAAYYGYTFGSGTRLTVV.

The genes are TRBV5-4 and TRBJ1-2, with a weak D call TRBD1 (5 bases). The V and J ends lost 4 bases and 0 bases respectively, with 10 bases between them. The CDR3 has 14 residues. The germline gives CDR1 SGHNT, CDR2 YYREEE (reference sequence). CDR3 sequence: CASSTGDSNYGYTF. The CDR3 region has the DNA TGTGCCAGCAGCACGGGGGACTCTAACTATGGCTACACCTTC.

This sequence joins TRBV15 and TRBJ2-7; 8 nucleotides match TRBD1. The junction had 10 bases not matched to a gene; V was cut back by 5 bases and J by 7 bases. The CDR3 sequence is 14 residues long. Germline V CDR1 and CDR2: LNHNV, YYDKDF (reference sequence). The CDR3 region is CATSGRDRLWEQYF. The DNA for the CDR3 is TGTGCCACCAGCGGCCGGGACAGGCTTTGGGAGCAGTACTTC.

This rearrangement joins TRBV11-2 to TRBJ2-3; 7 positions match TRBD2. CDR3 length: 15 amino acids. From germline, CDR1 is SGHAT and CDR2 FQNNGV. Trimming took 5 bases from V and 2 from J; bases not matched to a gene: 7. The CDR3 DNA reads as TGTGCCAGCAGCCCTCGGACTAGATTCACAGATACGCAGTATTTT. This translates into CASSPRTRFTDTQYF.

Only a few counts were recorded for this clone. The gene calls are TRBV30 and TRBJ2-7, with D hard to call. CDR1 GTSNPN and CDR2 SVGIG come from the germline V gene (reference sequence). The CDR3 extends over 12 amino acids. Between the trimmed V and J ends, which lost 0 bases and 4 bases, there was a span of 7 bases. The chain's CDR3 is CAWSVAGYEQYF. DNA of the CDR3: TGTGCCTGGAGTGTAGCAGGATACGAGCAGTACTTC.

V and J are TRBV11-2 and TRBJ1-1; 7 nucleotides match TRBD1. The CDR3 covers 17 residues. The V and J ends lost 0 bases and 12 bases, in that order; junction bases with no gene match: 19. Germline-derived CDR1 and CDR2 are SGHAT and FQNNGV. The CDR3: CASSLDRNYGGRGKSFF. CDR3 in DNA: TGTGCCAGCAGCTTAGATCGGAACTATGGGGGCAGGGGGAAGTCTTTCTTT.

For this clone: The sample contains more than one DNA sequence encoding this CDR3. This chain joins TRBV7-6 and TRBJ1-2; a weak D match, TRBD1 (5 bases). Germline CDR1 and CDR2: SGHVS and FNYEAQ. With 0 bases removed from V and 5 bases from J, the gap between germline ends came to 7 bases. The CDR3 has 13 residues. This chain's CDR3 is CASSLAGGYGYTF. Here the CDR3 DNA reads TGTGCCAGCAGCTTAGCTGGGGGGTATGGCTACACCTTC.

This clone has only one observation. The V and J genes are TRBV4-1 and TRBJ1-5; 9 nucleotides match TRBD1. With V trimmed by 1 base and J by 5 bases, 3 bases remained unmatched. Germline-derived CDR1 and CDR2 are MGHRA and YSYEKL. This CDR3 region has 15 residues. The CDR3 sequence: CASSQGGTGYQPQHF. The CDR3 coding sequence is TGCGCCAGCAGCCAAGGGGGGACAGGGTATCAGCCCCAGCATTTT.